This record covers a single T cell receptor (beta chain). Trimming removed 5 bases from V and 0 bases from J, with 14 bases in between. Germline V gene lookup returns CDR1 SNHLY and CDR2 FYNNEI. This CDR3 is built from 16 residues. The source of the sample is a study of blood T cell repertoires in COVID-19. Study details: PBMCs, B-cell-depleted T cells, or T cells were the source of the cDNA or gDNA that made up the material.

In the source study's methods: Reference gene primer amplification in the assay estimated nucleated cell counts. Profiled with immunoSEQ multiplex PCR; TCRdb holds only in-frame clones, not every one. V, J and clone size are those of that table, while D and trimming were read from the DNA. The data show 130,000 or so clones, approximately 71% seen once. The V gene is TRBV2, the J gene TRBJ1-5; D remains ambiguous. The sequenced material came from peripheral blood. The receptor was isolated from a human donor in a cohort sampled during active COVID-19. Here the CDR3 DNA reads TGTGCCAGCAGTCCCTCGGCGGCAGATAGCAATCAGCCCCAGCATTTT. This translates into CASSPSAADSNQPQHF. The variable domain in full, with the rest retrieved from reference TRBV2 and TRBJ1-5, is EPEVTQTPSHQVTQMGQEVILRCVPISNHLYFYWYRQILGQKVEFLVSFYNNEISEKSEIFDDQFSVERPDGSNFTLKIRSTKLEDSAMYFCASSPSAADSNQPQHFGDGTRLSIL.